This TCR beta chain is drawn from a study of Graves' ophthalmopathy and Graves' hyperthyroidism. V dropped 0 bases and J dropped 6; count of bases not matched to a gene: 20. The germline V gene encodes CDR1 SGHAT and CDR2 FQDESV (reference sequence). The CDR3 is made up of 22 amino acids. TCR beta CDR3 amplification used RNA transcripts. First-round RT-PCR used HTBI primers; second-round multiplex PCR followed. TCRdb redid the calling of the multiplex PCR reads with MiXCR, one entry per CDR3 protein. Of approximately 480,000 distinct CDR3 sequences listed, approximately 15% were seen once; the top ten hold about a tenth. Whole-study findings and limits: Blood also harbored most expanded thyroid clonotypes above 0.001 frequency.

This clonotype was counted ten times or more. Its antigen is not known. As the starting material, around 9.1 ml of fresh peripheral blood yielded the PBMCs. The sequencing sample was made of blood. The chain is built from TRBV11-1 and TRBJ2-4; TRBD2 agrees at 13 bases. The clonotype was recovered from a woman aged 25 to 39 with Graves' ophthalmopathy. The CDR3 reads CASSLAGPGTSGAEVGRNIQYF. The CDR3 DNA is TGTGCCAGCAGCTTAGCAGGCCCGGGGACTAGCGGGGCCGAGGTTGGGAGAAACATTCAGTACTTC.